The clone carrying this T cell receptor beta chain was observed at least ten times. Its specificity is not known. Researchers built TCR beta libraries using quantitative 5'-RACE with molecular barcodes. Via MiXCR, TCRdb re-called the 5' RACE reads, giving one row per CDR3 protein. The data hold around 440,000 distinct CDR3 sequences, with 17% observed a single time. This entry comes from a study of CD8 T cells in ankylosing spondylitis. Study-level results: Disease-linked clones bore a CD8+ phenotype and were relatively rare in peripheral blood. Apparently characteristic of ankylosing spondylitis blood was a TCR beta motif (under ten highly homologous variants). Earlier authors reported some of these motif variants in reactive arthritis synovial fluid and blood.

CDR3 length: 15 amino acids. Germline CDR1 is DFQATT and CDR2 is SNEGSKA (reference sequence). V lost 4 bases to trimming and J lost 0 bases, with 13 bases between them. Sequencing was done on a sample of blood, either unsorted or a sorted T cell fraction (not recorded which). V and J are TRBV20-1 and TRBJ2-1; no reliable D call. The receptor was derived from a male donor with ankylosing spondylitis. CDR3 sequence reads: CSATLSVSSYNEQFF. The CDR3 nucleotides read TGCAGTGCTACACTTTCGGTGAGCTCCTACAATGAGCAGTTCTTC.